The present T cell receptor (beta chain) was sequenced within a study of regulatory T cells in long-lasting Graves disease. This CDR3 has 15 residues. Germline V lookup: CDR1 SQVTM, CDR2 ANQGSEA. With 2 bases clipped from V and 2 bases from J, the junction kept 8 bases outside the gene matches. With iRepertoire HTBI primers and Arm-PCR of CDR3 regions, TCR beta libraries were built. MiXCR was run by TCRdb on the multiplex PCR reads, yielding one entry per CDR3 protein. Of 250,000 to 300,000 distinct CDR3 sequences in the sample, approximately 18% were seen once. Study conclusions and caveats: TRBV28 was favored in persistent disease, as were TRBJ1-2 and TRBJ2-5.

Time point reported: newly diagnosed GD, antithyroid drugs for less than 3 months. PBMCs were the source of the RNA used for TCR sequencing. This clonotype has ten or more counts. The antigen remains unidentified. Separately, the same data were catalogued under a study of T cells in Graves' hyperthyroidism and ophthalmopathy. This second study notes: Each diagnosis drew on symptoms, thyroxine, TRAb, thyroid ultrasound and orbital computed tomography findings. Initially, a first-round RT-PCR of the TCR CDR3 employed the HTBI primer set. Most thyroid clonotypes that were expanded above 0.001 also turned up in blood.

This sample comprised peripheral blood mononuclear cells (PBMCs), obtained at new diagnosis, from a patient treated with antithyroid drugs. This clonotype was obtained from a woman in her 30s with Graves disease. The chain employs TRBV29-1 and TRBJ2-7; TRBD1 matches 8 bases. DNA for the CDR3: TGCAGCGTTGAATTTGCGGACAGGGAAACCTACGAGCAGTACTTC. Translated: CSVEFADRETYEQYF.